The clone carrying this TCR beta chain turned up a few times. Via MiXCR, TCRdb re-called the 5' RACE reads, giving one row per CDR3 protein. This repertoire shows 50,000 or so distinct CDR3 sequences, 28% found once; its top ten account for 35% to 45%. This sample stems from a study of T-cell memory formation after mild COVID-19. Germline CDR1 reads MGHRA; CDR2 reads YSYEKL. The V gene lost 0 bases and the J gene lost 2 bases, with 8 bases spanning the gap. This CDR3 has 14 residues. The source material was PBMCs or a T cell subset sorted from them (not recorded which). The gene calls are TRBV4-1 and TRBJ2-7, with D perhaps TRBD1 (5 bases). The receptor was derived from a man aged 18-30 years who had mild COVID-19 (a few samples of this study predate the infection). Cell type and time point are not known. DNA for the CDR3: TGCGCCAGCAGCCAAGACCTCAGGGCCTACGAGCAGTACGTC. This gives the protein CASSQDLRAYEQYV.